This T cell receptor (beta chain) was documented in a study of preoperative IRX-2 immunotherapy in early breast cancer. Treatment noted: preoperative locoregional IRX-2 cytokine immunotherapy. Patients received preoperative, locoregional IRX-2 cytokine immunotherapy in a phase Ib study. Sequenced by immunoSEQ multiplex PCR; TCRdb stores in-frame clones only, minus some. The table records about 23,000 clones, roughly nine tenths of them present only once. This clone appeared a single time. The CDR3 spans 16 residues. Trimming left V 4 bases short and J 6 bases short, with 19 bases between. Per germline, CDR1 SGHRS and CDR2 YFSETQ.

The chain is built from TRBV5-1 and TRBJ2-2; D may be TRBD1 or TRBD2 (5 bases each). The input for sequencing was tumor tissue, taken after IRX-2 immunotherapy. The source is a human donor with breast cancer. The DNA for the CDR3 is TGCGCCAGCAGCATGCAGTCCGGGACCCCCTCCGGGGAGCTGTTTTTT. Amino acid sequence: CASSMQSGTPSGELFF.